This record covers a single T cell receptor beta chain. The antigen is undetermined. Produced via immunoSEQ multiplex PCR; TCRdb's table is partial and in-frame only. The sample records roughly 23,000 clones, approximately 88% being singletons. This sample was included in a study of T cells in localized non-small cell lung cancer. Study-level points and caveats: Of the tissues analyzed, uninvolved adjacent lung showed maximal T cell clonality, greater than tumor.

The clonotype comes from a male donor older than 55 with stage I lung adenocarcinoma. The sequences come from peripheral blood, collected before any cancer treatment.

The CDR3 DNA reads as TGTGCCAGCAGCTTAGATTTCGGGCAGCCCCAGCATTTT. This gives the protein CASSLDFGQPQHF. The chain is built from TRBV7-2 and TRBJ1-5; D uncertain. This CDR3 has 13 residues. Trimming stripped 1 base from V and 7 bases from J, with 8 bases between. In germline, CDR1 is SGHTA, CDR2 FQGNSA.